Each of the 25 T cell receptor beta chains below was sequenced from the same sample in a study of blood T cells in healthy people across ages. A second about 7 to 12 cycle PCR used barcoded and J-beta primers. TCRdb reprocessed the 5' RACE reads with MiXCR, giving one entry per CDR3 protein. The sample shows 980,000 or so distinct CDR3 sequences, roughly 50% of them seen only once. Sequenced material: blood. These receptors were obtained from a man aged 25-40 years in good health.

The J gene is TRBJ1-1, the V gene TRBV20-1; D call uncertain. The V end lost 4 bases, the J end lost 4 bases, and 13 bases lay between the germline ends. CDR1 and CDR2 from the germline V gene are DFQATT and SNEGSKA (reference sequence). The CDR3 extends over 13 amino acids. CDR3 loop: CSAKRGSGTEAFF. The DNA for the CDR3 is TGCAGTGCTAAAAGAGGGAGCGGCACTGAAGCTTTCTTT.

In its sample, this clonotype was seen a few times. V gene TRBV7-9 combines with J gene TRBJ1-4; D not resolved. Germline V gives CDR1 SEHNR, CDR2 FQNEAQ (reference sequence). The V end was cut by 1 base, the J end by 8 bases, with 14 bases between. This CDR3 is built from 15 residues. The CDR3 DNA is TGTGCCAGCAGCTTAGTACAACCTGGAGACGAAAAACTGTTTTTT. This codes for CASSLVQPGDEKLFF.

This chain uses TRBV6-6 with TRBJ2-1; TRBD1 or TRBD2 may be the D gene (5 bases each). V shed 5 bases and J shed 5 bases, with 10 bases lying between them. CDR1 MNHNY and CDR2 SVGAGI come from the germline V gene (reference sequence). The length of the CDR3 is 13 residues. In nucleotides, the CDR3 is TGTGCCAGCAGTCGGGACCCTAACAATGAGCAGTTCTTC. Translation: CASSRDPNNEQFF.

The chain has TRBV5-1 and TRBJ2-1; D is ambiguous. Trimming took 7 bases from V and 0 from J, leaving 14 bases between them. Germline V CDR1 and CDR2: SGHRS, YFSETQ. This CDR3 region has 15 residues. CDR3 region: CASRPRGDSYNEQFF. CDR3 DNA: TGCGCCAGCCGACCACGTGGAGACTCCTACAATGAGCAGTTCTTC.

The chain uses TRBV12-3 or TRBV12-4 and TRBJ1-5; no definite D call. Trimming cost V 5 bases and J 15 bases, with 23 bases left between them. CDR3 size: 14 residues. The CDR3 bases are TGTGCCAGCAGTCATCTCGGGCCTCCTAGTGACATGCATTTT. Protein sequence: CASSHLGPPSDMHF.

This clonotype occurred a few times. The chain carries TRBV7-2 and TRBJ2-1; 13 bases map to TRBD2. Unmatched junction bases numbered 2, after V lost 5 bases and J lost 10 bases. The CDR3 runs to 13 residues. CDR1 and CDR2 (germline): SGHTA, FQGNSA. The CDR3 sequence: CASSMGLAGEQFF. CDR3 DNA: TGTGCCAGCAGCATGGGACTAGCGGGGGAGCAGTTCTTC. Drawing the rest from reference TRBV7-2 and TRBJ2-1, the complete variable domain is GAGVSQSPSNKVTEKGKDVELRCDPISGHTALYWYRQSLGQGLEFLIYFQGNSAPDKSGLPSDRFSAERTGGSVSTLTIQRTQQEDSAVYLCASSMGLAGEQFFGPGTRLTVL.

This clonotype showed up just a few times. This rearrangement joins TRBV7-2 to TRBJ2-7; 9 positions agree with TRBD1. Germline V gene lookup returns CDR1 SGHTA and CDR2 FQGNSA. The CDR3 has 15 amino acids. J lost 3 bases, V lost 5 bases, and 8 bases had no gene match. This chain's CDR3 is CASSPTYRGLYEQYF. The CDR3 DNA follows: TGTGCCAGCAGCCCGACTTACAGGGGGCTCTACGAGCAGTACTTC.

As to this clonotype: Relative to the germline gene, one junction end is altered; a read error may explain this. The chain is built from TRBV3-1 and TRBJ2-3; 8 nucleotides line up with TRBD1. The germline gives CDR1 LGHDT, CDR2 YNNKEL (reference sequence). The CDR3 is 17 amino acids. The CDR3 protein is CTSSQVLDRVYTDTQYF. CDR3 DNA sequence: TGTACCAGCAGCCAAGTTTTGGACAGGGTCTACACAGATACGCAGTATTTT.

The V gene is TRBV6-2 or TRBV6-3, the J gene TRBJ2-3; no clear D. This CDR3 comprises 14 residues. Trimming pared 3 bases from V and 2 bases from J, leaving 9 bases between. Germline CDR1 MNHEY, CDR2 SVGEGT. CDR3 sequence reads: CASSYQTFTDTQYF. The CDR3 DNA follows: TGTGCCAGCAGTTATCAGACTTTCACAGATACGCAGTATTTT.

This clonotype has just a few counts. The genes are TRBV6-4 and TRBJ2-1, with D tentatively TRBD2 (6 bases). The CDR3 has 15 amino acids. Per germline, CDR1 MRHNA and CDR2 SNTAGT. The germline V and J ends were trimmed by 4 bases and 5 bases, with 15 bases remaining between them. Here the CDR3 reads CASSALGGGHNEQFF. The CDR3 nucleotides are TGTGCCAGCAGTGCCCTGGGGGGTGGGCACAATGAGCAGTTCTTC.

The chain joins TRBV7-2 to TRBJ2-4, with TRBD2 matching 8 bases. Germline CDR1 SGHTA, CDR2 FQGNSA. V shed 3 bases and J 7 bases; nucleotides not matched to a gene: 5. CDR3 size: 14 residues. The CDR3 region has the DNA TGTGCCAGCAGCTTCGGGGGGGCCGTCAACATTCAGTACTTC. It is translated as CASSFGGAVNIQYF.

This clonotype was picked up a small number of times. J is TRBJ2-3 and V is TRBV20-1; D gene uncertain. The germline V gene has CDR1 DFQATT and CDR2 SNEGSKA (reference sequence). The CDR3 is made up of 15 amino acids. The V end lost 1 base, the J end lost 2 bases, and 13 bases lay between the germline ends. The CDR3 sequence is CSARAPRVPTDTQYF. For the CDR3, the DNA is TGCAGTGCTAGAGCCCCGCGCGTTCCCACAGATACGCAGTATTTT.

This chain uses TRBV6-1 with TRBJ2-7; TRBD2 might be the D (5 bases). The CDR3 spans 14 residues. Between the trimmed V and J ends, which lost 3 bases and 2 bases, there was a span of 11 bases. Per the germline V gene, CDR1 is MNHNS and CDR2 is SASEGT. The CDR3 coding sequence is TGTGCCAGCAGTGAGGCGACGGGGACCTACGAGCAGTACTTC. This codes for CASSEATGTYEQYF.

The chain links TRBV2 to TRBJ2-7; no reliable D call. The CDR3 extends over 12 amino acids. Looked up from germline, CDR1 is SNHLY and CDR2 is FYNNEI. V dropped 0 bases and J dropped 3 bases, with 3 bases sitting between them. This chain's CDR3 is CASSEAFYEQYF. In DNA form, the CDR3 reads TGTGCCAGCAGTGAAGCTTTCTACGAGCAGTACTTC.

J is TRBJ2-7 and V is TRBV4-2, with 9 bases fitting TRBD1. The CDR3 has 17 residues. Germline V CDR1 and CDR2: LGHNA, YNFKEQ. V shed 4 bases and J 1 base; nucleotides not matched to a gene: 11. CDR3 in amino acids: CASSRSWADRGSYEQYF. Written as DNA, the CDR3 is TGTGCCAGCAGCCGCTCCTGGGCGGACAGGGGATCCTACGAGCAGTACTTC.

The sample holds many counts of this clonotype. Germline and junction disagree at one end, which may indicate a read error. V gene TRBV4-2 combines with J gene TRBJ2-3; TRBD2 aligns across 12 bases. The germline gives CDR1 LGHNA, CDR2 YNFKEQ. CDR3 length: 17 residues. The CDR3 protein is CASSQDGASGGGDTQYF. The CDR3 region has the DNA TGCGCCAGCAGCCAAGACGGGGCTAGCGGGGGGGGAGATACGCAGTATTTT.

The rearrangement links TRBV10-3 to TRBJ1-2; possible D gene TRBD1, 6 bases. V gave up 5 bases and J gave up 4 bases, with 14 bases separating them. The V gene's germline CDR1 is ENHRY and CDR2 SYGVKD. The CDR3 contains 14 residues. CDR3 protein: CAISRTEQRYGYTF. The CDR3 DNA reads TGTGCCATCAGTCGGACAGAGCAACGCTATGGCTACACCTTC.

V is TRBV5-1 and J is TRBJ2-3; weak D call: TRBD2 (6 bases). Germline V gene sequence: CDR1 SGHRS, CDR2 YFSETQ. The length of the CDR3 is 14 residues. The V and J ends lost 4 bases and 5 bases respectively, with 14 bases between them. The CDR3 loop reads CASSPGTSEDTQYF. CDR3 coding DNA: TGCGCCAGCAGCCCGGGGACTTCAGAAGATACGCAGTATTTT. The full variable domain, rest sourced from reference TRBV5-1 and TRBJ2-3, is KAGVTQTPRYLIKTRGQQVTLSCSPISGHRSVSWYQQTPGQGLQFLFEYFSETQRNKGNFPGRFSGRQFSNSRSEMNVSTLELGDSALYLCASSPGTSEDTQYFGPGTRLTVL.

This sequence joins TRBV4-1 and TRBJ2-1, with D tentatively TRBD2 (6 bases). CDR3 length: 14 amino acids. CDR1 and CDR2 from the germline V gene are MGHRA and YSYEKL. V was trimmed by 3 bases and J by 7 bases, leaving 13 bases between them. The CDR3 loop is CASSHKAGGNEQFF. In DNA, the CDR3 is TGCGCCAGCAGCCACAAAGCCGGGGGAAATGAGCAGTTCTTC.

V is TRBV27 and J is TRBJ1-5; D is unclear. V was shortened by 3 bases and J by 2 bases, with 11 bases between the two germline ends. This CDR3 has 15 amino acids. Germline-derived CDR1 and CDR2 are MNHEY and SMNVEV (reference sequence). CDR3 in DNA: TGTGCCAGCAGTTTCTCGGACGGACGCAATCAGCCCCAGCATTTT. As protein: CASSFSDGRNQPQHF.

V usage is TRBV29-1 and J usage is TRBJ2-1, with TRBD2 identical over 9 bases. Per germline, CDR1 SQVTM and CDR2 ANQGSEA. Trimming took 3 bases from V and 6 from J; bases not matched to a gene: 9. The CDR3 is 15 residues long. CDR3 DNA sequence: TGCAGCGTTGAGCCGACAGGGCGGGAGGGCAATGAGCAGTTCTTC. Protein product: CSVEPTGREGNEQFF.

This clonotype was recorded at least ten times. J is TRBJ2-7 and V is TRBV29-1, with 8 nucleotides matching TRBD1. The CDR3 runs to 13 residues. The V segment lost 4 bases and the J segment 5 bases; nucleotides outside the gene matches: 7. Germline CDR1 SQVTM, CDR2 ANQGSEA. This CDR3 reads CSVVRTGTHEQYF. CDR3 nucleotide sequence: TGCAGCGTTGTAAGGACAGGGACCCACGAGCAGTACTTC.

This clonotype was counted only a few times. The CDR3 here is CASSFYITGNTEAFF. CDR3 DNA: TGTGCCAGCAGTTTCTACATAACAGGGAACACTGAAGCTTTCTTT. V gene TRBV12-3 or TRBV12-4 combines with J gene TRBJ1-1; tentatively, D is TRBD1 (5 bases). The CDR3 has 15 residues. V was trimmed by 3 bases and J by 1 base, leaving 12 bases between them.

The chain combines TRBV11-2 with TRBJ1-6; a possible D gene is TRBD1 (5 bases). Germline loops: CDR1 SGHAT, CDR2 FQNNGV. The CDR3 runs 15 residues. Trimming shortened V by 6 bases and J by 14 bases, and 23 bases separated the two germline ends. In DNA, the CDR3 is TGTGCCAGCAGAAGACCCGGGACCAGGGTTCGGGCCCTCCACTTT. Residues: CASRRPGTRVRALHF.

The chain combines TRBV27 with TRBJ1-2, with 9 bases aligning to TRBD1. Germline V CDR1 and CDR2: MNHEY, SMNVEV (reference sequence). V was clipped by 6 bases and J by 4 bases; unmatched bases: 6. The CDR3 totals 14 residues. The CDR3 sequence is CASRQGADGYGYTF. CDR3 sequence (DNA): TGTGCCAGCAGACAGGGGGCAGATGGCTATGGCTACACCTTC.